Below, 4 T cell receptor beta chains from the same sample are listed, as sequenced in a study of T cell responses to AZD1222 COVID-19 vaccine. The table came from immunoSEQ multiplex PCR; TCRdb's copy has only in-frame clones and leaves some out. Of 75,000 to 85,000 clones listed, about three quarters are singletons. Sequencing used peripheral blood, obtained 28 days after the second dose of the MenACWY control vaccine. These receptor sequences come from an adult who received the MenACWY meningococcal vaccine as a control.

The V call is TRBV19, the J call TRBJ2-3, with TRBD2 matching over 8 bases. V lost 5 bases and J lost 1; bases outside the gene matches: 5. CDR3 length: 15 amino acids. Germline loops: CDR1 LNHDA, CDR2 SQIVND (reference sequence). Here the CDR3 DNA reads TGTGCCAGTAGTTCCCCGACTAGCGGCACAGATACGCAGTATTTT. It specifies CASSSPTSGTDTQYF.

The genes are TRBV2 and TRBJ1-2; D unclear. Trimming stripped 2 bases from V and 4 bases from J, with 5 bases between. The V gene's germline CDR1 is SNHLY and CDR2 FYNNEI. This CDR3 is 12 amino acids long. The CDR3 DNA reads as TGTGCCAGCAGTGAACGGGGCTATGGCTACACCTTC. Its protein is CASSERGYGYTF.

The chain combines TRBV2 with TRBJ2-2; D is unclear. CDR1 and CDR2 (germline): SNHLY, FYNNEI. This CDR3 region has 14 residues. The germline V and J ends were trimmed by 2 bases and 6 bases, with 10 bases remaining between them. The CDR3 DNA reads as TGTGCCAGCAGTGAATTTGGCGTTCCCGGGGAGCTGTTTTTT. Translation gives CASSEFGVPGELFF.

In nucleotides, the CDR3 is TGTGCCAGCAGTCTAGCGGGGTACACCGGGGAGCTGTTTTTT. It encodes CASSLAGYTGELFF. The chain joins TRBV2 to TRBJ2-2, with 9 bases matching TRBD2. The V gene end was trimmed by 5 bases and the J gene end by 3 bases; junction bases not matched to a gene: 1. This CDR3 has 14 amino acids. Per the germline V gene, CDR1 is SNHLY and CDR2 is FYNNEI.